This is a list of T cell receptor beta chains from one sample in a study of OX40 agonist ivuxolimab in advanced cancers. Some clones are missing from TCRdb's copy, which holds only in-frame ones; the method was immunoSEQ multiplex PCR. The data contain 45,000 or so clones, around nine tenths of them seen just once; the ten biggest clones take up less than 9.5%. This specimen was CD4+ or CD8+ T cells sorted from blood, taken in a trial of the OX40 agonist ivuxolimab. The origin of the receptors is an adult with an advanced solid tumor such as melanoma, head and neck, liver or kidney cancer. Each CDR3 is given with its conserved first and last residue. Fields, in order: J gene, D gene, V gene, CDR3 protein. D genes are given only for firm matches.

TRBJ1-3 NA TRBV30 CAWGLTGVNSGNTIYF
TRBJ2-7 NA TRBV11-3 CASSLGGANYEQYF
TRBJ1-2 NA TRBV6-5 CASSYEGIDGYTF
TRBJ2-5 NA TRBV7-9 CASSWVVETQYF
TRBJ1-2 NA TRBV4-3 CASSQDPGPYGYTF
TRBJ2-3 TRBD2 TRBV9 CASSVAGTSGSTDTQYF
TRBJ1-5 NA TRBV27 CASSLVGVVGQPQHF
TRBJ1-2 NA TRBV28 CASSWQGYGYTF
TRBJ2-7 TRBD2 TRBV19 CASRARTSGSYEQYF
TRBJ1-2 TRBD1 TRBV12-5 CASGAGTGPGYTF